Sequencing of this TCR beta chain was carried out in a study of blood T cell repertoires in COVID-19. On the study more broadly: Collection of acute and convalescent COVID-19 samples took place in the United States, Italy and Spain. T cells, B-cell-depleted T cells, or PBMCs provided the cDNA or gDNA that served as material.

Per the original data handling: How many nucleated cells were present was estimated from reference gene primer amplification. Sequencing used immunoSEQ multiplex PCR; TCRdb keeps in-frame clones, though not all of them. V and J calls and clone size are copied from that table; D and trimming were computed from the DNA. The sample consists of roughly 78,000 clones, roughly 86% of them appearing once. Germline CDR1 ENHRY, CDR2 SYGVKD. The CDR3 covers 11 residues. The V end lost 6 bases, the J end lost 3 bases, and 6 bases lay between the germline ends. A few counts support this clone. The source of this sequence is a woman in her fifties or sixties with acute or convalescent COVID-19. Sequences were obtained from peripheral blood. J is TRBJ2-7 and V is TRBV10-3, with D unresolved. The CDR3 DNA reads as TGTGCCATCAGGTTAGACTACGAGCAGTACTTC. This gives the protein CAIRLDYEQYF.